Listed below are T cell receptor beta chains from one sample, sequenced in a study of human T cells and chemical hapten exposure. Each CDR3 protein is one row after TCRdb ran MiXCR on the RACE reads. Of about 110,000 distinct CDR3 sequences listed, about a tenth were seen once; the top ten hold 2.5% to 3.5%. Sequencing was performed on whole blood, taken in connection with sensitization to the hapten diphenylcyclopropenone (DPC). These receptors originate from a woman aged 40 to 55 with alopecia areata. Some clones in this sample may be carry-over from other donors' samples. CDR3s include the opening cysteine and the closing phenylalanine or tryptophan. The D gene is left open where the match is weak. Size is omitted from some rows. Given values are once, few, many or a class for expanded clones.

j_gene,abundance,d_gene,v_gene,CDR3nt,CDR3aa
TRBJ2-1,many,TRBD1,TRBV5-6,TGTGCCAGCACCGGGACAGAAACCTACAATGAGCAGTTCTTC,CASTGTETYNEQFF
TRBJ2-7,many,NA,TRBV7-6,TGTGCCAGCAGCTTAGTTCCAGGGCCGCCTTCATACGAGCAGTACTTC,CASSLVPGPPSYEQYF
TRBJ1-5,many,NA,TRBV5-1,TGCGCCAGCAGCTTGTCTTTGGGGCAGCCCCAGCATTTT,CASSLSLGQPQHF
TRBJ2-2,few,NA,TRBV27,TGTGCCAGCAGTTACGCGAACACCGGGGAGCTGTTTTTT,CASSYANTGELFF
TRBJ1-1,NA,NA,TRBV4-3,TGCGCCAGCAGCCATGAAAGGGACACGAACCGTGAAGCTTTCTTT,CASSHERDTNREAFF
TRBJ1-4,few,TRBD1,TRBV6-5,TGTGCCAGCAGTTACAGGGGGCCGCCTAATGAAAAACTGTTTTTT,CASSYRGPPNEKLFF
TRBJ1-2,many,TRBD1,TRBV18,TGTGCCAGCTCACCAGGGACAGGCCCTAGGGGTGGCTACACCTTC,CASSPGTGPRGGYTF
TRBJ2-7,many,NA,TRBV6-6,TGTGCCAGCAGTTCCCCTGGCAGAGACTACGAGCAGTACTTC,CASSSPGRDYEQYF
TRBJ2-5,many,TRBD1,TRBV4-2,TGTGCCAGCAGCACAGGACAAGACAGGGGAGAGACCCAGTACTTC,CASSTGQDRGETQYF
TRBJ2-2,few,NA,TRBV23-1,TGCGCCATCCCCCTCTCCGGGGAGCTGTTTTTT,CAIPLSGELFF
TRBJ1-5,few,TRBD1,TRBV6-2/TRBV6-3,TGTGCCACCCACGACAGGGTTGATCAGCCCCAGCATTTT,CATHDRVDQPQHF
TRBJ2-5,many,NA,TRBV2,TGTGCCAGCGAGGGGACCCTCCAAGAGACCCAGTACTTC,CASEGTLQETQYF
TRBJ1-2,few,NA,TRBV6-5,TGTGCCAGCAGTTGGCAGGGCGAGGGCTACACCTTC,CASSWQGEGYTF
TRBJ2-2,few,NA,TRBV6-5,TGTGCCAGCAGTGCCGCGAAACGGGCCCCGGAGCTGTTTTTT,CASSAAKRAPELFF
TRBJ2-1,many,NA,TRBV24-1,TGTGCCACCAGTGATATGGCAGGGTCGTACAATGAGCAGTTCTTC,CATSDMAGSYNEQFF
TRBJ1-2,NA,NA,TRBV20-1,TGCAGTGCTAGACCCTGGGGGGTGCTACTAGATGGCTACACCTTC,CSARPWGVLLDGYTF
TRBJ1-5,few,NA,TRBV7-2,TGTGCCAGCAGCCCGCAACAGGGTCAGCCCCAGCATTTT,CASSPQQGQPQHF
TRBJ2-3,many,NA,TRBV6-1,TGTGCCAGCAGTGAATCAGATACGCAGTATTTT,CASSESDTQYF
TRBJ1-1,many,NA,TRBV7-2,TGTGCCAGCAGCTTGCAGGGACGGCTGAACACTGAAGCTTTCTTT,CASSLQGRLNTEAFF
TRBJ2-1,few,NA,TRBV28,TGTGCCAGCAGTTTAGGCCGGGAGCACTACAATGAGCAGTTCTTC,CASSLGREHYNEQFF
TRBJ1-5,few,NA,TRBV19,TGTGCCAGTAGTAGGGAGGGCCTCAATCAGCCCCAGCATTTT,CASSREGLNQPQHF
TRBJ2-5,many,TRBD1,TRBV2,TGTGCCAGCAGCCGGGGACAGCAAGAGACCCAGTACTTC,CASSRGQQETQYF
TRBJ1-5,many,TRBD1,TRBV20-1,TGCAGTGCTGCGGGACAGTCGTATCAGCCCCAGCATTTT,CSAAGQSYQPQHF
TRBJ2-7,NA,NA,TRBV2,TGTGCCAGCAGTGAGTACCCGACAGGCAACTACGAGCAGTACTTC,CASSEYPTGNYEQYF